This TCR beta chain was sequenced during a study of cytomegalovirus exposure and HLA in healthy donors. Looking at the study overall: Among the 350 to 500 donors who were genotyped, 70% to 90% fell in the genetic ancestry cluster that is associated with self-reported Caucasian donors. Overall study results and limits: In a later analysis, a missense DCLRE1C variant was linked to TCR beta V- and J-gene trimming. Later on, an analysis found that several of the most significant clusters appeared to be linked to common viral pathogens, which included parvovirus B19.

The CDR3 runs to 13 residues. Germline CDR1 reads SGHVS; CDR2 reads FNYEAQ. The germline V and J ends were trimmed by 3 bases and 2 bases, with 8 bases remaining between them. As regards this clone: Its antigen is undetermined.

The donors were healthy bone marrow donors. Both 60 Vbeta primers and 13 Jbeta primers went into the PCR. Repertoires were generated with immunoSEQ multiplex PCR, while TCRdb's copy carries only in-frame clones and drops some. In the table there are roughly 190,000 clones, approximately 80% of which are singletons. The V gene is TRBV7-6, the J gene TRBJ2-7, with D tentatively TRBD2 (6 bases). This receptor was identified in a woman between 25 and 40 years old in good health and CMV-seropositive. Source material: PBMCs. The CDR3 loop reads CASSLWGAYEQYF. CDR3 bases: TGTGCCAGCAGCTTGTGGGGGGCCTACGAGCAGTACTTC.